The rows below give T cell receptor beta chains drawn from one sample of a study of T cell responses to AZD1222 COVID-19 vaccine. The table came from immunoSEQ multiplex PCR; TCRdb's copy has only in-frame clones and leaves some out. The repertoire consists of 95,000 to 100,000 clones, with around nine tenths occurring once and the leading ten covering about an eighth. The sample was peripheral blood, taken on day 0 of AZD1222 vaccination. These receptors were obtained from an adult in good health. The CDR3 runs from the conserved cysteine through the conserved F or W. The D gene is left open where the match is weak. Clone size, where shown, is once, few, many, or a class for clones that have expanded.

V gene,CDR3 length,J gene,D gene,clone size,CDR3 protein,CDR3 DNA
TRBV7-2,15,TRBJ2-2,TRBD2,NA,CASSLVLAGTGELFF,TGTGCCAGCAGCTTAGTTCTAGCGGGCACCGGGGAGCTGTTTTTT
TRBV20-1,11,TRBJ1-2,NA,once,CSAHPRDGYTF,TGCAGTGCTCACCCCAGGGACGGCTACACCTTC
TRBV14,13,TRBJ1-6,NA,NA,CASSQIRGSPLHF,TGTGCCAGCAGCCAAATCAGGGGTTCACCCCTCCACTTT
TRBV19,12,TRBJ2-7,TRBD1,NA,CATRTGTYEQYF,TGTGCCACCAGGACAGGGACCTACGAGCAGTACTTC
TRBV6-5,13,TRBJ1-2,NA,NA,CASLMTGAWGYTF,TGTGCCAGCCTGATGACAGGAGCCTGGGGCTACACCTTC
TRBV7-9,16,TRBJ2-5,TRBD2,NA,CASSLRVSGNQETQYF,TGTGCCAGCAGCTTAAGGGTTAGCGGGAACCAAGAGACCCAGTACTTC
TRBV19,14,TRBJ1-6,NA,NA,CASSPQGKGSPLHF,TGTGCCAGTAGTCCACAGGGAAAAGGTTCACCCCTCCACTTT
TRBV24-1,15,TRBJ1-5,NA,NA,CATSDFGWDAGAQHF,TGTGCCACCAGTGATTTTGGTTGGGACGCTGGGGCCCAGCATTTT
TRBV6-5,14,TRBJ2-5,TRBD2,NA,CANSRTSAQETQYF,TGTGCCAACTCACGGACTAGCGCGCAAGAGACCCAGTACTTC
TRBV4-2,16,TRBJ2-5,TRBD2,NA,CASSKETSGAQETQYF,TGTGCCAGCAGCAAAGAGACTAGCGGAGCCCAAGAGACCCAGTACTTC
TRBV7-3,16,TRBJ2-1,TRBD1,NA,CASSALTGSPVNEQFF,TGTGCCAGCAGCGCACTGACAGGGTCACCTGTAAATGAGCAGTTCTTC
TRBV7-2,14,TRBJ2-7,NA,NA,CASSKTGFSYEQYF,TGTGCCAGCAGTAAAACAGGGTTCTCCTACGAGCAGTACTTC
TRBV7-9,15,TRBJ1-3,NA,NA,CASSHNNRAGNTIYF,TGTGCCAGCAGCCACAACAACAGGGCTGGAAACACCATATATTTT
TRBV28,13,TRBJ1-2,NA,NA,CASSFNRVDGYTF,TGTGCCAGCAGTTTTAACAGGGTTGATGGCTACACCTTC
TRBV24-1,13,TRBJ2-3,NA,once,CATSDSGIDTQYF,TGTGCCACCAGTGATTCAGGGATCGATACGCAGTATTTT
TRBV19,16,TRBJ1-5,NA,once,CASSTTGRDDNQPQHF,TGTGCCAGTAGTACAACAGGGCGGGATGACAATCAGCCCCAGCATTTT
TRBV27,13,TRBJ1-5,TRBD1,NA,CASSRQGAQPQHF,TGTGCCAGCAGTAGACAGGGGGCCCAGCCCCAGCATTTT
TRBV29-1,12,TRBJ2-3,NA,few,CSVGHNTDTQYF,TGCAGCGTTGGACACAACACAGATACGCAGTATTTT
TRBV15,19,TRBJ2-3,TRBD2,NA,CATSKTEGGLAGGADTQYF,TGTGCCACCAGCAAAACCGAGGGGGGACTAGCGGGAGGCGCAGATACGCAGTATTTT
TRBV18,12,TRBJ2-7,NA,NA,CASSLQGYEQYF,TGTGCCAGCTCTCTACAGGGCTACGAGCAGTACTTC
TRBV6-1,16,TRBJ1-5,NA,once,CASSVSSVGSNQPQHF,TGTGCCAGCAGTGTCTCCTCGGTGGGCAGCAATCAGCCCCAGCATTTT
TRBV6-5,15,TRBJ2-6,NA,once,CASPTESSGANVLTF,TGTGCCAGCCCGACGGAAAGCTCTGGGGCCAACGTCCTGACTTTC
TRBV30,17,TRBJ1-5,NA,NA,CAWSVLGGAGRNQPQHF,TGTGCCTGGAGTGTATTGGGTGGGGCAGGACGTAATCAGCCCCAGCATTTT
TRBV10-2,16,TRBJ2-2,TRBD1,NA,CASTHSTGDLTGELFF,TGCGCCAGCACCCATTCCACAGGGGACCTCACCGGGGAGCTGTTTTTT
TRBV5-1,15,TRBJ2-1,TRBD1,NA,CASSWLDRPYNEQFF,TGCGCCAGCAGCTGGCTGGACAGGCCCTACAATGAGCAGTTCTTC
TRBV11-3,13,TRBJ1-1,NA,NA,CASSFRANTEAFF,TGTGCCAGCAGCTTCCGGGCCAACACTGAAGCTTTCTTT
TRBV6-6,12,TRBJ2-7,NA,NA,CASRETRTEQYF,TGTGCCAGCAGGGAGACAAGGACGGAGCAGTACTTC
TRBV2,13,TRBJ2-1,TRBD1,NA,CASSGQGVNEQFF,TGTGCCAGCAGTGGGCAGGGGGTGAATGAGCAGTTCTTC
TRBV6-6,14,TRBJ2-5,NA,NA,CASSARDLQETQYF,TGTGCCAGCAGTGCCCGGGACTTACAAGAGACCCAGTACTTC
TRBV4-1,17,TRBJ1-5,NA,NA,CASSQVTRVYGNQPQHF,TGCGCCAGCAGCCAAGTGACGCGGGTTTACGGTAATCAGCCCCAGCATTTT
TRBV5-6,15,TRBJ2-1,NA,NA,CASTLPGGGWDEQFF,TGTGCCAGCACATTACCTGGGGGCGGCTGGGATGAGCAGTTCTTC
TRBV19,16,TRBJ2-7,NA,NA,CASSIEARGAFYEQYF,TGTGCCAGTAGTATTGAGGCCCGGGGGGCCTTCTACGAGCAGTACTTC
TRBV9,14,TRBJ1-1,NA,NA,CASRALDSYTEAFF,TGTGCCAGCAGAGCATTAGACAGCTACACTGAAGCTTTCTTT
TRBV5-1,13,TRBJ2-7,TRBD1,NA,CASRGTGSYEQYF,TGCGCCAGCAGAGGGACAGGGTCGTACGAGCAGTACTTC
TRBV28,15,TRBJ1-4,NA,once,CASSLMGQPNEKLFF,TGTGCCAGCAGTTTAATGGGACAACCGAATGAAAAACTGTTTTTT
TRBV6-5,11,TRBJ2-7,NA,NA,CASEESYEQYF,TGTGCCAGCGAAGAGAGTTACGAGCAGTACTTC
TRBV9,16,TRBJ1-3,TRBD1,NA,CASSAQGALSGNTIYF,TGTGCCAGCAGCGCACAGGGGGCCCTCTCTGGAAACACCATATATTTT
TRBV5-1,15,TRBJ1-1,TRBD1,NA,CASSLKGQGYTEAFF,TGCGCCAGCAGCTTAAAAGGACAGGGCTACACTGAAGCTTTCTTT
TRBV7-2,14,TRBJ1-3,NA,NA,CASSPMGTGNTIYF,TGTGCCAGCAGCCCAATGGGGACTGGAAACACCATATATTTT
TRBV20-1,11,TRBJ1-1,NA,NA,CSASMRTEAFF,TGCAGTGCGTCGATGAGGACTGAAGCTTTCTTT
TRBV27,15,TRBJ1-1,NA,NA,CASRQGGQMNTEAFF,TGTGCCAGCAGACAAGGGGGACAAATGAACACTGAAGCTTTCTTT
TRBV9,15,TRBJ1-4,NA,NA,CASSVRGGQVEKLFF,TGTGCCAGCAGCGTACGAGGGGGGCAAGTTGAAAAACTGTTTTTT
TRBV5-4,15,TRBJ2-1,TRBD1,once,CASSLPGQDYNEQFF,TGTGCCAGCAGCTTGCCGGGACAGGACTACAATGAGCAGTTCTTC